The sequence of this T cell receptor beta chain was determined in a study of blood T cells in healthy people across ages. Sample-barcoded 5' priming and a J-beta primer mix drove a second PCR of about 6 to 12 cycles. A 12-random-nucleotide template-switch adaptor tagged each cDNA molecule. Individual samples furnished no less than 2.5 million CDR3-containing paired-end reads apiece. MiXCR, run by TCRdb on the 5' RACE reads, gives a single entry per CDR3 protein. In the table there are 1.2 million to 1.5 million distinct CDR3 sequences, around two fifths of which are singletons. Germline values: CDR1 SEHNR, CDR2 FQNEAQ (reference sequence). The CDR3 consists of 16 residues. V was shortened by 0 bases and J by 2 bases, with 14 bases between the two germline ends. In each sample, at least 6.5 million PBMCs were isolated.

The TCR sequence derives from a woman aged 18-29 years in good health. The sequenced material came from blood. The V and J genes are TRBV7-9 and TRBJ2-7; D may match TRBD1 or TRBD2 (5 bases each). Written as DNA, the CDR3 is TGTGCCAGCAGCTTAGCGGGGCTAGCCATCACCTACGAGCAGTACTTC. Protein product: CASSLAGLAITYEQYF.